This record concerns one T cell receptor beta chain sequence. Its antigen is unknown. TCRdb called the reads again in MiXCR, with one record for every CDR3 protein. The sample lists approximately 990,000 distinct CDR3 sequences, roughly 31% occurring once. Germline CDR1 reads MNHNS; CDR2 reads SASEGT. This CDR3 contains 15 residues. V dropped 6 bases and J dropped 0 bases, with 12 bases sitting between them. These data are taken from a study of T cell repertoires in cytomegalovirus infection. Study-wide results and limits: Across the ex vivo response, the dominant clonotypes were HLA-C-restricted CMV-specific TCR beta clonotypes.

The specimen comprised cultured CD8+ T cells from PBMCs, sampled from culture after CMV antigen stimulation. This receptor was obtained from a human donor in good health (CMV status not recorded). Some clones in this sample may be carry-over from other donors' samples. The chain uses TRBV6-1 and TRBJ2-1; D possibly corresponds to TRBD1 (5 bases). The CDR3 reads CASSTDDSSYNEQFF. CDR3 sequence (DNA): TGTGCCAGCAGCACGGACGACAGCTCCTACAATGAGCAGTTCTTC.